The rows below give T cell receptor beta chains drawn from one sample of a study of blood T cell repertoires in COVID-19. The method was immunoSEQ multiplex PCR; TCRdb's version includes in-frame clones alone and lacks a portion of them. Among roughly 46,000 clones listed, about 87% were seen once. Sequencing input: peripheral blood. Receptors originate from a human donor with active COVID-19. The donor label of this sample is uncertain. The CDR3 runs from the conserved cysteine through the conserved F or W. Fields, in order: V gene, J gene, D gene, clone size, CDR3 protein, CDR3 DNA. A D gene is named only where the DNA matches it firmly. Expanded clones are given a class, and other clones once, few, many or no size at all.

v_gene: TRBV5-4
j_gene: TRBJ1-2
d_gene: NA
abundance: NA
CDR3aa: CASSLSHGLKSGYTF
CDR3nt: TGTGCCAGCAGCTTGTCTCACGGTCTGAAAAGTGGCTACACCTTC

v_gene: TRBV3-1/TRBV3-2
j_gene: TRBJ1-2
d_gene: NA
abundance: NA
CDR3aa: CASSHHIVSGYTF
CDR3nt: TGTGCCAGCAGCCATCATATCGTTAGTGGCTACACCTTC

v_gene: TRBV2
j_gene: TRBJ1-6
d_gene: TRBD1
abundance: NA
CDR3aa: CASLITGVNSPLHF
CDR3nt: TGTGCCAGCCTAATTACAGGGGTTAATTCACCCCTCCACTTT

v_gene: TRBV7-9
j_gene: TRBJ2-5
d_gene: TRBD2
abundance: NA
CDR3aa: CASSLVGLAGIQETQYF
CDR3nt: TGTGCCAGCAGCTTAGTCGGTCTAGCGGGGATACAAGAGACCCAGTACTTC

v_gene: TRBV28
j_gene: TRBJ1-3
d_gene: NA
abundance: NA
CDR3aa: CASTTGGPGNTIYF
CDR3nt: TGTGCCAGCACCACGGGGGGGCCTGGAAACACCATATATTTT

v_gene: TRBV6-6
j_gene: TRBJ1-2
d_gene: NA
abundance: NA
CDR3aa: CASLSAGGYGYTF
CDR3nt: TGTGCCAGCCTCTCCGCGGGGGGCTATGGCTACACCTTC

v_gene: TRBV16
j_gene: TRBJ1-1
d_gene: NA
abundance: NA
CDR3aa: CASSQSTTGRTEAFF
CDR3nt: TGTGCCAGCAGCCAATCCACTACAGGGCGCACTGAAGCTTTCTTT

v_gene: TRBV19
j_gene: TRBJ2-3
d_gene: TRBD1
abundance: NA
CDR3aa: CASSTGQGAPNTQYF
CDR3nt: TGTGCCAGTAGTACCGGACAGGGGGCTCCCAATACGCAGTATTTT

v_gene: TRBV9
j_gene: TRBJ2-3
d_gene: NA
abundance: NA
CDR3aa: CASSVADTQYF
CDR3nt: TGTGCCAGCAGCGTAGCGGATACGCAGTATTTT

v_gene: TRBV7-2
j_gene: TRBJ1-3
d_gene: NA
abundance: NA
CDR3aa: CASSLGGGTTSGDTIYF
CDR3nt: TGTGCCAGCAGCTTAGGGGGAGGGACCACCTCTGGCGACACCATATATTTT

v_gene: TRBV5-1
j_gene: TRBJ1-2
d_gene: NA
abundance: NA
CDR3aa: CASSFLPGQGYGYTF
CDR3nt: TGCGCCAGCAGCTTTTTACCGGGACAAGGCTATGGCTACACCTTC

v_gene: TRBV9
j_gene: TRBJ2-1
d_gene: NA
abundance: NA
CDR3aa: CASSVLADNEQFF
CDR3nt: TGTGCCAGCAGCGTCCTGGCAGACAATGAGCAGTTCTTC

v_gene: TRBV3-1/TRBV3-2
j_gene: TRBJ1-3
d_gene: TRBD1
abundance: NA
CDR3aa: CASHRQGFHGTIYF
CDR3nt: TGTGCCAGCCACCGACAGGGGTTCCACGGGACCATATATTTT

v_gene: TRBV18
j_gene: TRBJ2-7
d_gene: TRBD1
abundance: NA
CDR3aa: CASSPGTGPYEQYF
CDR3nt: TGTGCCAGCTCACCCGGGACAGGCCCCTACGAGCAGTACTTC

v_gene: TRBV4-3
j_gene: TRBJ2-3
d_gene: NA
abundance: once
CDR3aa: CASSQDRPGATDTQYF
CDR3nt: TGCGCCAGCAGCCAAGATCGACCAGGGGCCACAGATACGCAGTATTTT

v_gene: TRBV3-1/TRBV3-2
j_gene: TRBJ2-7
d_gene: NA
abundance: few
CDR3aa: CASSQGSGNGHEQYF
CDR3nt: TGTGCCAGCAGCCAAGGATCAGGGAACGGACACGAGCAGTACTTC

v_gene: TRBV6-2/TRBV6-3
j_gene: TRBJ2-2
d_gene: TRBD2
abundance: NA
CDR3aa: CASSYGSGRTGELFF
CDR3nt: TGTGCCAGCAGTTACGGTAGCGGGAGAACCGGGGAGCTGTTTTTT